The sequence of this TCR beta chain was determined in a study of blood T cell repertoires in COVID-19. Study background: Sites across the United States, Italy and Spain contributed samples from acute and convalescent COVID-19. T cells, B-cell-depleted T cells, or PBMCs supplied cDNA or gDNA.

Only in-frame clones appear in the TCRdb table, and some are missing; sequencing was by immunoSEQ multiplex PCR. This repertoire shows approximately 290,000 clones, about nine tenths found once; its top ten account for over 2%. The trim removed 3 bases at V and 4 bases at J, leaving 13 bases unmatched. The germline gives CDR1 MNHNS, CDR2 SASEGT. The CDR3 length is 19 residues. Seattle patients were enrolled while actively infected and followed longitudinally. The clonotype originates from a woman aged 25 to 39 with COVID-19, enrolled during active disease. The specimen was peripheral blood. The V call is TRBV6-1, the J call TRBJ2-5; 14 bases match TRBD2. CDR3 sequence: CASSDRFGGTSGSRETQYF. In nucleotides, the CDR3 is TGTGCCAGCAGTGACAGATTCGGGGGGACTAGCGGGAGTAGAGAGACCCAGTACTTC.